This is a list of T cell receptor beta chains from one sample in a study of blood T cell repertoires in COVID-19. The data were produced by immunoSEQ multiplex PCR, yet TCRdb's version contains in-frame clones alone and is incomplete. The profile shows about 15,000 clones, over 75% of them singletons. The sequenced sample consisted of peripheral blood. The receptors come from a man aged 65-85 years in a cohort sampled during active COVID-19. Each CDR3 is given with its conserved first and last residue. Each record gives: D gene, J gene, V gene, clone size, CDR3 DNA, CDR3 protein. The D gene is left open where the match is weak. Clone size appears in some rows only: once, few, many, or a class for an expanded clone.

D: -; J: TRBJ1-1; V: TRBV5-5; size: -; DNA: TGTGCCAGCAGCTCCAGGGGCGAGAACACTGAAGCTTTCTTT; CDR3: CASSSRGENTEAFF
D: -; J: TRBJ1-1; V: TRBV15; size: -; DNA: TGTGCCACCAGCAGAGGTCTAGCTGAAGCTTTCTTT; CDR3: CATSRGLAEAFF
D: TRBD2; J: TRBJ2-7; V: TRBV28; size: few; DNA: TGTGCCAGCGGGCTGGCTAGCGGGAGCTCCTACGAGCAGTACTTC; CDR3: CASGLASGSSYEQYF
D: TRBD1; J: TRBJ2-2; V: TRBV19; size: -; DNA: TGTGCCACCACAAACAGGGGGCTGAACACCGGGGAGCTGTTTTTT; CDR3: CATTNRGLNTGELFF
D: -; J: TRBJ2-7; V: TRBV24-1; size: -; DNA: TGTGCCACCAGTGACCGGACGGGAAGCTCCTACGAGCAGTACTTC; CDR3: CATSDRTGSSYEQYF
D: TRBD2; J: TRBJ2-1; V: TRBV10-3; size: -; DNA: TGTGCCGTGGGAGGCAGCGGGAACTACAATGAGCAGTTCTTC; CDR3: CAVGGSGNYNEQFF
D: -; J: TRBJ2-1; V: TRBV5-1; size: -; DNA: TGCGCCAGCAGCTTGGGGAAACAGGGCTTCTCCTACAATGAGCAGTTCTTC; CDR3: CASSLGKQGFSYNEQFF
D: -; J: TRBJ1-2; V: TRBV7-9; size: -; DNA: TGTGCCAGCAGCTGGGAACAGGTCTACACCTTC; CDR3: CASSWEQVYTF
D: TRBD2; J: TRBJ2-1; V: TRBV29-1; size: -; DNA: TGCAGCGTTGGGGGGGGAATAGGAGGAGGCAATGAGCAGTTCTTC; CDR3: CSVGGGIGGGNEQFF
D: -; J: TRBJ1-2; V: TRBV7-2; size: -; DNA: TGTGCCAGCAGCCCCAGCGGGCAGTATGGCTACACCTTC; CDR3: CASSPSGQYGYTF
D: TRBD2; J: TRBJ2-1; V: TRBV19; size: once; DNA: TGTGCCAGTAGTATAGAAACTAGCGGGAGTCTCTCCTACAATGAGCAGTTCTTC; CDR3: CASSIETSGSLSYNEQFF
D: TRBD1; J: TRBJ1-5; V: TRBV30; size: once; DNA: TGTGCCTGGGCACAGGGGATCAATCAGCCCCAGCATTTT; CDR3: CAWAQGINQPQHF
D: -; J: TRBJ1-2; V: TRBV7-9; size: -; DNA: TGTGCCAGCAGCCCCGCCGGGGAACTCTATGGCTACACCTTC; CDR3: CASSPAGELYGYTF
D: TRBD1; J: TRBJ2-6; V: TRBV10-3; size: -; DNA: TGTGCCATCAAAACAGGGGATCAGCCTGGGGCCAACGTCCTGACTTTC; CDR3: CAIKTGDQPGANVLTF
D: TRBD2; J: TRBJ2-3; V: TRBV4-2; size: -; DNA: TGTGCCAGCAGCCAAGAACTAGCGGGAGGATTGGATACGCAGTATTTT; CDR3: CASSQELAGGLDTQYF
D: -; J: TRBJ2-7; V: TRBV7-2; size: -; DNA: TGTGCCAGCAGCTCCCCGGGTCAGAAGGACGAGCAGTACTTC; CDR3: CASSSPGQKDEQYF
D: -; J: TRBJ2-2; V: TRBV10-3; size: -; DNA: TGTGCCATCAGTGAGTCGATCGCAGGAGGCGGGGAGCTGTTTTTT; CDR3: CAISESIAGGGELFF
D: TRBD1; J: TRBJ1-1; V: TRBV5-4; size: -; DNA: TGTGCCAGCAGCGGGGGACAGCTCATGAACACTGAAGCTTTCTTT; CDR3: CASSGGQLMNTEAFF
D: -; J: TRBJ1-1; V: TRBV2; size: -; DNA: TGTGCCAGCAGTGGCGTGACAGGAAACACTGAAGCTTTCTTT; CDR3: CASSGVTGNTEAFF
D: -; J: TRBJ2-7; V: TRBV11-2; size: -; DNA: TGTGCCAGCAGCTCCACCGGCGAGCAGTACTTC; CDR3: CASSSTGEQYF